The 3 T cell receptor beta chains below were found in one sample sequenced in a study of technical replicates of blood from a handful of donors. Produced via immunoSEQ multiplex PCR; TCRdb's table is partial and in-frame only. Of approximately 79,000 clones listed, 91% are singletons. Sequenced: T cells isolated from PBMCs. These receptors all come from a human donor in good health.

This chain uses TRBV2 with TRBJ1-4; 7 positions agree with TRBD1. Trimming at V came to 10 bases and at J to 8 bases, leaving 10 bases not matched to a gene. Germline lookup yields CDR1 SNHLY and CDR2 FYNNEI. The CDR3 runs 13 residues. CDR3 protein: CATQKDRDEKLFF. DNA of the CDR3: TGTGCCACCCAGAAAGACAGGGACGAAAAACTGTTTTTT.

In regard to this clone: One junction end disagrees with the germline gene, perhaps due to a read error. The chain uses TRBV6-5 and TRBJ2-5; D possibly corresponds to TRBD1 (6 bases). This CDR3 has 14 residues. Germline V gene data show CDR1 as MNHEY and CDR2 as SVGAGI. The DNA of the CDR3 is TGTGCCAGCAGTTACCTGACAGGCCAAGGGACCCAGTACTTC. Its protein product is CASSYLTGQGTQYF.

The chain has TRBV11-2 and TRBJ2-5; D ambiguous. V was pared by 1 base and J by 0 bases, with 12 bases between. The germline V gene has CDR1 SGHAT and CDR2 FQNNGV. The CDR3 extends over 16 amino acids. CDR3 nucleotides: TGTGCCAGCAGCTTAGGATCGCGTGGGCACCAAGAGACCCAGTACTTC. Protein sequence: CASSLGSRGHQETQYF.